Each of the 27 T cell receptor beta chains below was sequenced from the same sample in a study of Ad26.COV2.S vaccination and SARS-CoV-2 variants. Treatment defined: around 19 received Ad26.COV2.S at low or high dose, single or two shots; roughly 5 received placebo; per-sample allocation not given. Specimen acquisition occurred on day 63 following the initial vaccine or placebo injection. Profiled with immunoSEQ multiplex PCR; TCRdb holds only in-frame clones, not every one. The table includes hundreds of thousands of clones, around 89% detected once. The sample consisted of peripheral blood, taken in a trial of Ad26.COV2.S vaccine versus placebo. The receptor set was obtained from a person between 18 and 65 years old who received the Ad26.COV2.S COVID-19 vaccine or a placebo.

The chain carries TRBV5-1 and TRBJ1-4, with 7 bases identical to TRBD1. V shed 4 bases, J shed 7 bases, and the junction held 4 bases outside the gene matches. CDR3 length equals 13 residues. From germline, CDR1 is SGHRS and CDR2 YFSETQ. CDR3 protein: CASSRGQPEKLFF. CDR3 bases: TGCGCCAGCAGCAGGGGACAGCCTGAAAAACTGTTTTTT.

The chain is built from TRBV30 and TRBJ2-1; D is possibly TRBD2 (6 bases). The CDR3 sequence is 11 residues long. V lost 1 base and J 12 bases, leaving 10 bases between the germline ends. Germline V gene lookup returns CDR1 GTSNPN and CDR2 SVGIG (reference sequence). CDR3 sequence (DNA): TGTGCCTGGAGTGGGGGAGGAGGGCAGTTCTTC. Translation: CAWSGGGGQFF. The full variable domain, with the rest looked up from reference TRBV30 and TRBJ2-1, is SQTIHQWPATLVQPVGSPLSLECTVEGTSNPNLYWYRQAAGRGLQLLFYSVGIGQISSEVPQNLSASRPQDRQFILSSKKLLLSDSGFYLCAWSGGGGQFFGPGTRLTVL.

The chain carries TRBV6-2 or TRBV6-3 and TRBJ1-5; 8 bases line up with TRBD1. The V gene's germline CDR1 is MNHEY and CDR2 SVGEGT. This CDR3 is built from 14 residues. J gave up 3 bases and V 4 bases, and 2 bases lay outside the gene matches. CDR3 in DNA: TGTGCCAGCAGTTCAGGGGGCATCAATCAGCCCCAGCATTTT. As protein: CASSSGGINQPQHF.

V and J are TRBV24-1 and TRBJ2-2, with D uncertain. The CDR3 contains 12 residues. Germline loops: CDR1 KGHDR, CDR2 SFDVKD. V gave up 9 bases and J gave up 4 bases, with 8 bases separating them. For the CDR3, the DNA is TGTGCCACCGCAAGGTCCACCGGGGAGCTGTTTTTT. Protein: CATARSTGELFF.

The chain combines TRBV30 with TRBJ2-5, with TRBD1 matching 9 bases. The CDR3 is 13 amino acids. Looked up from germline, CDR1 is GTSNPN and CDR2 is SVGIG (reference sequence). V lost 3 bases, J lost 2 bases, and 1 base stayed unmatched. The CDR3 coding sequence is TGTGCCTGGAGCGGGACAGGGCAAGAGACCCAGTACTTC. Translating gives CAWSGTGQETQYF.

The CDR3 DNA sequence: TGCGCCAGCAGTGAGAAGGGACTAGCGGGATTTAAGAATGAGCAGTTCTTC. Amino acids: CASSEKGLAGFKNEQFF. V gene TRBV10-1 combines with J gene TRBJ2-1, with 13 nucleotides matching TRBD2. CDR3 length: 17 amino acids. Germline CDR1 and CDR2: WNHNN and SYGVQD (reference sequence). V gave up 2 bases and J gave up 7 bases; unmatched junction bases: 8.

The chain combines TRBV12-5 with TRBJ2-1; D could derive from TRBD1 or TRBD2 (5 bases each). Deletions cut 3 bases from V and 7 bases from J, with 7 bases between. Germline values: CDR1 LGHNT, CDR2 FRNRAP. The CDR3 extends over 12 amino acids. CDR3 in DNA: TGTGCTAGTGGTTTAGAGGGGAATGAGCAGTTCTTC. Its translation is CASGLEGNEQFF. Together with reference TRBV12-5 and TRBJ2-1, the CDR3 gives the full variable domain: DARVTQTPRHKVTEMGQEVTMRCQPILGHNTVFWYRQTMMQGLELLAYFRNRAPLDDSGMPKDRFSAEMPDATLATLKIQPSEPRDSAVYFCASGLEGNEQFFGPGTRLTVL.

With regard to this clone: Sequence at one end of the junction differs from germline and may be a read error. The chain is built from TRBV19 and TRBJ2-1, with a tentative D call TRBD2 (6 bases). The length of the CDR3 is 13 residues. The germline V gene has CDR1 LNHDA and CDR2 SQIVND (reference sequence). CDR3 residues: CASTGATYNEQFF. As DNA, the CDR3 is TGTGCAAGTACGGGAGCAACCTACAATGAGCAGTTCTTC. Filled out from reference TRBV19 and TRBJ2-1, the complete variable domain reads DGGITQSPKYLFRKEGQNVTLSCEQNLNHDAMYWYRQDPGQGLRLIYYSQIVNDFQKGDIAEGYSVSREKKESFPLTVTSAQKNPTAFYLCASTGATYNEQFFGPGTRLTVL.

The V gene is TRBV6-5, the J gene TRBJ1-2; TRBD1 matches 8 bases. CDR3 length equals 15 residues. The germline V gene encodes CDR1 MNHEY and CDR2 SVGAGI. Trimming at V came to 0 bases and at J to 4 bases, leaving 4 bases not matched to a gene. CDR3 bases: TGTGCCAGCAGTTACTCGAGCAGGGGGCTCTATGGCTACACCTTC. It codes for CASSYSSRGLYGYTF.

V is TRBV5-4 and J is TRBJ2-3, with TRBD2 matching over 12 bases. The J segment lost 4 bases and the V segment lost 6 bases, leaving 3 bases of the junction unmatched. The germline CDR1 and CDR2 sequences are SGHNT and YYREEE (reference sequence). This CDR3 has 14 amino acids. The CDR3 coding sequence is TGTGCCAGCAACCTAGCGGGGGGGTCAGATACGCAGTATTTT. Its protein is CASNLAGGSDTQYF.

The chain uses TRBV5-4 and TRBJ2-7; the match to TRBD1 covers 9 bases. With 4 bases clipped from V and 3 bases from J, the junction kept 2 bases outside the gene matches. Germline CDR1 and CDR2: SGHNT and YYREEE (reference sequence). This CDR3 region has 13 residues. The CDR3 nucleotides read TGTGCCAGCAGCCGGGGACAGGGCTACGAGCAGTACTTC. Residues: CASSRGQGYEQYF.

J is TRBJ1-4 and V is TRBV7-9; perhaps TRBD1 as D (5 bases). The CDR3 spans 15 residues. The germline V and J ends were trimmed by 4 bases and 8 bases, with 17 bases remaining between them. Germline-derived CDR1 and CDR2 are SEHNR and FQNEAQ (reference sequence). CDR3 sequence (DNA): TGTGCCAGCAGCTACTCGAGGGTGGCAGGGGAAAAACTGTTTTTT. This encodes CASSYSRVAGEKLFF.

The chain couples TRBV24-1 to TRBJ1-5; TRBD1 matches at 11 bases. This CDR3 has 17 residues. Trimming at V came to 4 bases and at J to 6 bases, leaving 10 bases not matched to a gene. Looked up from germline, CDR1 is KGHDR and CDR2 is SFDVKD. The CDR3 DNA is TGTGCCACCAGTGAAACCGGCGGGACAGGGGGGATTCAGCCCCAGCATTTT. Protein product: CATSETGGTGGIQPQHF.

The V gene is TRBV10-3, the J gene TRBJ2-6; no definite D call. Germline CDR1 and CDR2: ENHRY and SYGVKD. This CDR3 comprises 12 residues. Trimming stripped 10 bases from V and 0 bases from J, with 4 bases between. CDR3 in amino acids: CATDSGANVLTF. DNA for the CDR3: TGTGCCACCGACTCTGGGGCCAACGTCCTGACTTTC.

The genes are TRBV3-1 (or the pseudogene TRBV3-2) and TRBJ1-2, with D hard to call. V was cut by 4 bases and J by 3 bases, with 9 bases left in between. The CDR3 is 13 amino acids. Germline-derived CDR1 and CDR2 are LGHDT and YNNKEL (reference sequence). CDR3 sequence: CASSPTAYYGYTF. CDR3 DNA sequence: TGTGCCAGCAGCCCCACAGCCTACTATGGCTACACCTTC.

The J gene is TRBJ1-1, the V gene TRBV19; 8 bases fit TRBD1. After removal of 5 bases from V and 0 bases from J, the junction contained 17 bases not matched to a gene. This CDR3 contains 19 residues. Germline-derived CDR1 and CDR2 are LNHDA and SQIVND (reference sequence). The CDR3: CASSPTGQTGARMNTEAFF. CDR3 coding DNA: TGTGCCAGTAGTCCCACAGGACAGACAGGGGCGAGGATGAACACTGAAGCTTTCTTT.

The sample holds a few counts of this clone. The CDR3 spells CASSQVAPSYQETQYF. CDR3 coding DNA: TGTGCCAGCAGCCAAGTCGCGCCCTCGTACCAAGAGACCCAGTACTTC. The chain combines TRBV4-2 with TRBJ2-5; D remains ambiguous. Trimming took off 1 base at V and 0 bases at J, with 12 bases between the two ends. This CDR3 has 16 amino acids. Germline CDR1 LGHNA, CDR2 YNFKEQ.

The chain combines TRBV6-5 with TRBJ1-2; TRBD1 might be the D (6 bases). The CDR3 is 15 residues long. Looked up from germline, CDR1 is MNHEY and CDR2 is SVGAGI. V lost 6 bases to trimming and J lost 4 bases, with 18 bases between them. CDR3 protein: CASSTTGALVYGYTF. The CDR3, as DNA: TGTGCCAGCAGCACGACGGGGGCTTTAGTCTATGGCTACACCTTC.

This clone was counted between two and nine times. The V and J genes are TRBV6-2 or TRBV6-3 and TRBJ1-1; D remains ambiguous. The V gene lost 7 bases and the J gene lost 0 bases, with 15 bases spanning the gap. Germline V gene data show CDR1 as MNHEY and CDR2 as SVGEGT. There are 15 residues in the CDR3. The DNA for the CDR3 is TGTGCCAGCATCCCCTCGGTTCTAATGAACACTGAAGCTTTCTTT. Protein sequence: CASIPSVLMNTEAFF.

V and J are TRBV10-2 and TRBJ1-3; D gene ambiguous. This CDR3 comprises 15 residues. V lost 7 bases and J 0 bases, leaving 13 bases between the germline ends. From germline, CDR1 is WSHSY and CDR2 SAAADI. Here the CDR3 reads CASTPRSDSGNTIYF. For the CDR3, the DNA is TGCGCCAGCACCCCGCGTTCTGACTCTGGAAACACCATATATTTT.

The chain joins TRBV5-6 to TRBJ1-2, with TRBD1 as a possible D gene (5 bases). This CDR3 region has 17 residues. Trimming removed 4 bases at V and 0 bases at J, with 19 bases between. Germline V CDR1 and CDR2: SGHDT, YYEEEE. DNA for the CDR3: TGTGCCAGCAGCCGCGGGGCAGGGACCCCTTCTAACTATGGCTACACCTTC. Protein sequence: CASSRGAGTPSNYGYTF.

J is TRBJ1-6 and V is TRBV5-1; D is undetermined. The CDR3 is made up of 13 amino acids. Germline values: CDR1 SGHRS, CDR2 YFSETQ. Trimming pared 3 bases from V and 9 bases from J, leaving 10 bases between. The DNA for the CDR3 is TGCGCCAGCAGCTCTGGGTGGGGTTCACCCCTCCACTTT. Amino acid sequence: CASSSGWGSPLHF.

V gene TRBV27 combines with J gene TRBJ2-1, with 11 bases fitting TRBD2. Germline CDR1 MNHEY, CDR2 SMNVEV (reference sequence). Losses at the gene ends were 1 base for V and 3 bases for J; bases not matched to a gene: 2. CDR3 length equals 16 residues. DNA of the CDR3: TGTGCCAGCAGTTTATTAGGGACTAGCGGCTACAATGAGCAGTTCTTC. It encodes CASSLLGTSGYNEQFF.

Note on this clone: At the DNA level, this CDR3 is encoded by other sequences in the same sample as well. CDR3 residues: CASSSTSRTDTQYF. The CDR3 DNA sequence: TGTGCCAGCAGCTCCACTAGTCGCACAGATACGCAGTATTTT. J is TRBJ2-3 and V is TRBV5-4; D may be TRBD2 (5 bases). From germline, CDR1 is SGHNT and CDR2 YYREEE (reference sequence). Between the trimmed V and J ends, which lost 3 bases and 1 base, there was a span of 9 bases. The CDR3 spans 14 residues.

The CDR3 loop is CASSVVPTGGNEQFF. The CDR3 DNA sequence: TGTGCCAGCAGCGTAGTCCCAACAGGGGGCAATGAGCAGTTCTTC. The chain couples TRBV9 to TRBJ2-1; TRBD1 aligns across 8 bases. The CDR3 has 15 amino acids. J gave up 6 bases and V 0 bases, and 5 bases lay outside the gene matches. CDR1 is SGDLS, CDR2 YYNGEE, per germline.

For this clone: This sample includes further DNA sequences coding for the same CDR3. The chain couples TRBV9 to TRBJ1-5; 9 bases are a match to TRBD1. Germline loops: CDR1 SGDLS, CDR2 YYNGEE. The V and J ends lost 4 bases and 4 bases, in that order; junction bases with no gene match: 6. This CDR3 has 15 amino acids. DNA for the CDR3: TGTGCCAGCAGCCCACAGGGACAGGGAAATCAGCCCCAGCATTTT. Its translation is CASSPQGQGNQPQHF.

CDR3 residues: CATSPPGLYNEQFF. In DNA form, the CDR3 reads TGTGCCACCAGTCCCCCGGGACTCTACAATGAGCAGTTCTTC. The V call is TRBV24-1, the J call TRBJ2-1; possible D gene TRBD2, 6 bases. V dropped 6 bases and J dropped 3 bases, with 11 bases sitting between them. Germline CDR1 KGHDR, CDR2 SFDVKD. This CDR3 is built from 14 residues.